A selection of T cell receptor beta chains follows, all from one sample in a study of glioma-infiltrating T cells after dendritic cell vaccination. Produced via immunoSEQ multiplex PCR; TCRdb's table is partial and in-frame only. Of 50,000 to 80,000 clones listed, 82% are singletons. The specimen comprised blood, sampled before dendritic cell vaccination. The receptors here all came from a human donor with glioblastoma. Each CDR3 is given with its conserved first and last residue. D genes are given only for firm matches. The size entry is marked missing in some rows and otherwise reads once, few, many or a size class.

v_call	clone_size	d_call	j_call	cdr3_aa	cdr3_nt
TRBV6-6	.	.	TRBJ1-1	CASSYSAGWGTEAFF	TGTGCCAGCAGTTACTCGGCAGGGTGGGGAACTGAAGCTTTCTTT
TRBV18	.	.	TRBJ2-7	CASSESAGEQYF	TGTGCCAGCTCAGAGAGTGCGGGAGAGCAGTACTTC
TRBV6-1	.	TRBD1	TRBJ2-5	CASRSPGTGNNQYF	TGTGCCAGCAGATCCCCCGGGACAGGGAACAACCAGTACTTC
TRBV9	.	TRBD1	TRBJ2-1	CASSVAVGGQGDEQFF	TGTGCCAGCAGCGTAGCGGTAGGCGGACAGGGGGATGAGCAGTTCTTC
TRBV19	few	.	TRBJ1-5	CASSVTQGIDQPQHF	TGTGCCAGTAGTGTTACCCAGGGCATAGATCAGCCCCAGCATTTT
TRBV10-3	few	.	TRBJ1-2	CAISENRDGYTF	TGTGCCATCAGTGAGAACAGGGATGGCTACACCTTC
TRBV5-1	few	.	TRBJ1-6	CASRSGYNSPLHF	TGCGCCAGCAGATCGGGTTATAATTCACCCCTCCACTTT
TRBV28	few	.	TRBJ2-7	CASAGRSPYEQYF	TGTGCCAGCGCGGGGCGATCGCCCTACGAGCAGTACTTC
TRBV7-8	.	.	TRBJ1-5	CASSVYREGQPQHF	TGTGCCAGCAGCGTTTACAGGGAAGGACAGCCCCAGCATTTT
TRBV20-1	.	.	TRBJ2-7	CSPEIYEQYF	TGCAGCCCGGAGATCTACGAGCAGTACTTC
TRBV19	.	TRBD1	TRBJ2-7	CASTQGDEQYF	TGTGCCAGTACACAGGGGGACGAGCAGTACTTC
TRBV27	.	.	TRBJ1-6	CASSWARSSHSPLHF	TGTGCCAGCAGTTGGGCCAGGTCGAGCCATTCACCCCTCCACTTT
TRBV5-1	.	.	TRBJ2-7	CASSLHGLSGGIGYEQYF	TGCGCCAGCAGCTTACACGGACTCTCGGGCGGTATTGGTTACGAGCAGTACTTC
TRBV10-1	few	.	TRBJ2-7	CATLNSEQYF	TGCGCCACCCTGAACAGCGAGCAGTACTTC
TRBV18	few	.	TRBJ1-3	CASSPGVSGNTIYF	TGTGCCAGCTCACCAGGAGTCTCTGGAAACACCATATATTTT
TRBV19	.	.	TRBJ2-6	CASSISTGTRFSGANVLTF	TGTGCCAGTAGTATATCAACCGGGACAAGGTTCTCTGGGGCCAACGTCCTGACTTTC
TRBV7-9	.	.	TRBJ1-3	CASSLKPLNPTGNTIYF	TGTGCCAGCAGCTTAAAGCCCCTGAACCCAACTGGAAACACCATATATTTT
TRBV15	.	.	TRBJ2-4	CATSRGRVSKNIQYF	TGTGCCACCAGCAGGGGGCGCGTGTCCAAAAACATTCAGTACTTC
TRBV6-5	.	.	TRBJ2-1	CASSYSWQGGYNEQFF	TGTGCCAGCAGTTACTCGTGGCAGGGAGGTTACAATGAGCAGTTCTTC
TRBV5-4	.	.	TRBJ2-3	CASSAGRPSVDTQYF	TGTGCCAGCAGCGCGGGTCGTCCTAGCGTGGATACGCAGTATTTT
TRBV19	.	TRBD2	TRBJ2-7	CASSIDGTSGALAYEQYF	TGTGCCAGTAGTATCGACGGGACTAGCGGGGCGCTAGCCTACGAGCAGTACTTC
TRBV7-9	.	.	TRBJ2-4	CASGGIAKNIQYF	TGTGCCAGCGGGGGGATAGCCAAAAACATTCAGTACTTC
TRBV2	.	TRBD1	TRBJ2-7	CASSSGTGGYEQYF	TGTGCCAGCAGCTCGGGGACAGGGGGCTACGAGCAGTACTTC
TRBV4-2	.	.	TRBJ1-1	CASRPRGSEAFF	TGTGCCAGCAGACCCCGGGGATCTGAAGCTTTCTTT
TRBV10-3	.	.	TRBJ2-7	CAISVLEVEGEQYF	TGTGCCATCAGTGTTCTGGAGGTTGAGGGCGAGCAGTACTTC
TRBV6-1	.	.	TRBJ1-5	CASRRQINQPQHF	TGTGCCAGCAGGAGACAGATCAATCAGCCCCAGCATTTT
TRBV10-1	.	.	TRBJ2-7	CASSESGTADYEQYF	TGCGCCAGCAGTGAGTCGGGGACTGCCGACTACGAGCAGTACTTC
TRBV7-6	once	.	TRBJ1-2	CASSLGGTLGYTF	TGTGCCAGCAGCTTAGGGGGGACACTTGGCTACACCTTC
TRBV2	.	TRBD1	TRBJ1-5	CASSRGQVQPQHF	TGTGCCAGCAGCAGGGGGCAGGTTCAGCCCCAGCATTTT
TRBV4-2	.	.	TRBJ2-1	CASSPARGSSSSYNEQFF	TGTGCCAGCAGCCCCGCAAGGGGTAGCTCGAGCTCCTACAATGAGCAGTTCTTC
TRBV7-9	.	TRBD1	TRBJ2-2	CASSFRDRDTGELFF	TGTGCCAGCAGCTTCCGGGACAGGGACACCGGGGAGCTGTTTTTT
TRBV2	.	.	TRBJ1-2	CASKEQGVSSYTF	TGTGCCAGCAAGGAACAAGGGGTATCAAGCTACACCTTC
TRBV28	once	TRBD2	TRBJ2-2	CASKYRRGGRTGELFF	TGTGCCAGCAAGTATCGACGCGGGGGGCGGACCGGGGAGCTGTTTTTT
TRBV27	.	.	TRBJ1-2	CASSLGGAYGYTF	TGTGCCAGCAGTTTGGGGGGGGCTTATGGCTACACCTTC
TRBV5-1	.	.	TRBJ1-4	CASSLGQTNEKLFF	TGCGCCAGCAGCTTAGGACAGACTAATGAAAAACTGTTTTTT
TRBV27	.	TRBD1	TRBJ2-5	CATQQGALETQYF	TGTGCCACCCAACAGGGGGCTTTAGAGACCCAGTACTTC
TRBV7-8	.	.	TRBJ2-7	CASSFQDSYEQYF	TGTGCCAGCAGCTTTCAGGACTCCTACGAGCAGTACTTC
TRBV6-4	.	.	TRBJ1-2	CASSDSGQGNGYTF	TGTGCCAGCAGTGACTCTGGGCAGGGTAATGGCTACACCTTC
TRBV10-3	.	.	TRBJ2-5	CAIRGQEYQETQYF	TGTGCCATCAGGGGGCAGGAATACCAAGAGACCCAGTACTTC
TRBV6-5	.	.	TRBJ1-2	CASRPAGRRGGYTF	TGTGCCAGCAGACCTGCCGGGAGGAGAGGTGGCTACACCTTC
TRBV11-1	.	TRBD1	TRBJ1-1	CASSPGTGGRTEAFF	TGTGCCAGCAGCCCCGGGACAGGGGGACGGACTGAAGCTTTCTTT
TRBV19	.	TRBD2	TRBJ2-5	CASSIGPTSGGETQYF	TGTGCCAGTAGTATAGGGCCGACTAGCGGGGGAGAGACCCAGTACTTC
TRBV28	.	TRBD1	TRBJ1-3	CASSLRTGVKSGNTIYF	TGTGCCAGCAGTTTACGGACAGGGGTTAAGTCTGGAAACACCATATATTTT
TRBV6-5	.	TRBD1	TRBJ1-5	CASKQGLHQPQHF	TGTGCCAGCAAACAGGGGCTCCATCAGCCCCAGCATTTT
TRBV18	.	.	TRBJ2-2	CASSPRGTPYTGELFF	TGTGCCAGCTCACCCCGTGGGACACCCTACACCGGGGAGCTGTTTTTT
TRBV4-1	.	.	TRBJ2-7	CASSQGWEETYEQYF	TGCGCCAGCAGCCAAGGGTGGGAGGAAACCTACGAGCAGTACTTC
TRBV7-8	.	TRBD1	TRBJ2-7	CASSPRDSSYEQYF	TGTGCCAGCAGCCCGAGGGACAGCTCCTACGAGCAGTACTTC
TRBV28	.	.	TRBJ2-3	CASSETGWNTDTQYF	TGTGCCAGCAGTGAAACAGGGTGGAACACAGATACGCAGTATTTT
TRBV10-2	.	.	TRBJ2-5	CASSGASRETQYF	TGCGCCAGCAGTGGGGCTAGCCGAGAGACCCAGTACTTC
TRBV6-6	.	TRBD2	TRBJ2-7	CASSPAGVARYEQYF	TGTGCCAGCAGTCCTGCGGGGGTAGCTCGGTACGAGCAGTACTTC
TRBV15	few	.	TRBJ2-1	CATSRLADEQFF	TGTGCCACCAGCAGACTAGCCGATGAGCAGTTCTTC
TRBV10-3	few	TRBD1	TRBJ1-1	CAISVQGAYTEAFF	TGTGCCATCAGTGTACAGGGGGCGTACACTGAAGCTTTCTTT
TRBV29-1	.	.	TRBJ1-2	CSVTGRGGYTF	TGCAGCGTTACAGGGAGGGGTGGCTACACCTTC
TRBV7-2	.	TRBD1	TRBJ2-3	CASSLNRGEDTQYF	TGTGCCAGCAGCTTAAACAGGGGGGAAGATACGCAGTATTTT